This TCR beta chain was observed in a study of Graves' ophthalmopathy and Graves' hyperthyroidism. Concerning this clonotype itself: Its matching antigen is unknown. A much larger clone differs by one base, so this may be a read error.

Between the trimmed V and J ends, which lost 2 bases and 6 bases, there was a span of 17 bases. Germline CDR1 is SEHNR and CDR2 is FQNEAQ (reference sequence). CDR3 size: 15 residues. Study-wide results and limits: A 13-signature model separated ophthalmopathy from stable hyperthyroidism, around 88% sensitivity, around 79% specificity. Appearing in blood as well were most expanded thyroid clonotypes above 0.001 frequency.

The TCR beta CDR3 regions underwent amplification from RNA transcripts. A first-round RT-PCR used HTBI primers, followed by a second-round multiplex PCR. MiXCR, run by TCRdb on the multiplex PCR reads, gives a single entry per CDR3 protein. The sample has roughly 1.1 million distinct CDR3 sequences, approximately 35% seen once. The chain recombines TRBV7-9 with TRBJ2-7; D perhaps matches TRBD2 (5 bases). The TCR sequence derives from an adult man with Graves' hyperthyroidism. Material: peripheral blood or thyroid tissue (not recorded which). Here the CDR3 DNA reads TGTGCCAGCAGCTTAACGGAGGCTGGGTACTGCGAGCAGTACTTC. It translates to CASSLTEAGYCEQYF.